This T cell receptor (beta chain) originates from a study of blood T cell repertoires in COVID-19. In the study overall: Acute and convalescent COVID-19 samples came from the United States, Italy and Spain. Nucleic acid was either cDNA or gDNA, and it came from T cells, B-cell-depleted T cells, or PBMCs.

Germline lookup yields CDR1 LGHDT and CDR2 YNNKEL (reference sequence). J lost 7 bases, V lost 0 bases, and 14 bases had no gene match. This CDR3 region has 18 residues. As handled by the study authors: Amplification with reference gene primers provided the estimates of nucleated cell counts. Produced via immunoSEQ multiplex PCR; TCRdb's table is partial and in-frame only. V and J calls and clone size are copied from that table; D and trimming were computed from the DNA. The table shows approximately 150,000 clones, with over 70% occurring only once. The rearrangement links TRBV3-1 (or the pseudogene TRBV3-2) to TRBJ1-4, with TRBD1 identical over 7 bases. The receptor was derived from a man aged 50 to 59 who had recovered from COVID-19. Sample: peripheral blood. The CDR3 sequence is CASSQDQRTGEESEKLFF. CDR3 DNA: TGTGCCAGCAGCCAAGATCAAAGGACAGGAGAGGAGAGTGAAAAACTGTTTTTT.